The 16 T cell receptor beta chains given below trace back to one sample, sequenced in a study of cytomegalovirus exposure and HLA in healthy donors. PCR primers comprised 60 Vbeta and 13 Jbeta primers. Profiling relied on immunoSEQ multiplex PCR, and the TCRdb table lists in-frame clones only, not all of them. This sample's table has about 160,000 clones. What was sequenced was PBMCs. Source of these receptors: a woman in her fifties or sixties in good health and CMV-seronegative.

V is TRBV9 and J is TRBJ2-3, with D tentatively TRBD2 (6 bases). CDR1 is SGDLS and CDR2 is YYNGEE in the germline V gene. The CDR3 consists of 15 residues. The V end lost 4 bases, the J end lost 3 bases, and 15 bases lay between the germline ends. The CDR3 loop reads CASSTRAGSTDTQYF. Written as DNA, the CDR3 is TGTGCCAGCAGCACCCGAGCGGGTTCTACAGATACGCAGTATTTT.

The chain has TRBV18 and TRBJ1-3; D is ambiguous. The germline V gene encodes CDR1 KGHSH and CDR2 LQKENI. This CDR3 region has 16 residues. V was cut by 4 bases and J by 1 base, with 14 bases left in between. CDR3 sequence: CASSLSQLLSGNTIYF. The CDR3 DNA is TGTGCCAGCTCACTCTCACAGCTTCTTTCTGGAAACACCATATATTTT.

The chain couples TRBV18 to TRBJ1-1, with D possibly matching TRBD1 (5 bases). The germline V and J ends were trimmed by 8 bases and 4 bases, with 11 bases remaining between them. The CDR3 consists of 12 residues. CDR1 is KGHSH and CDR2 is LQKENI in the germline V gene. In DNA, the CDR3 is TGTGCCAGCCTCCGGGGGTCCACTGAAGCTTTCTTT. It specifies CASLRGSTEAFF.

The chain employs TRBV7-3 and TRBJ2-7; D is possibly TRBD2 (6 bases). CDR1 is SGHTA, CDR2 FQGTGA, per germline. The length of the CDR3 is 13 residues. The V gene lost 2 bases and the J gene lost 4 bases, with 9 bases spanning the gap. Written as DNA, the CDR3 is TGTGCCAGCAGCTTAGGAGGGGAATACGAGCAGTACTTC. This codes for CASSLGGEYEQYF.

The chain employs TRBV9 and TRBJ2-7; 11 bases map to TRBD2. Germline loops: CDR1 SGDLS, CDR2 YYNGEE. V lost 3 bases, J lost 2 bases, and 19 bases stayed unmatched. The CDR3 spans 20 residues. The CDR3, as DNA: TGTGCCAGCAGCGCCCCCCCTCTAGCGGGGGGATCAAATGGGGCCTACGAGCAGTACTTC. This codes for CASSAPPLAGGSNGAYEQYF.

This sequence joins TRBV4-1 and TRBJ2-7; D might be TRBD1 (5 bases). CDR3 length: 13 residues. The germline gives CDR1 MGHRA, CDR2 YSYEKL. Trimming cost V 1 base and J 2 bases, with 6 bases left between them. This CDR3 reads CASSQGRAYEQYF. CDR3 nucleotide sequence: TGCGCCAGCAGCCAAGGCAGGGCCTACGAGCAGTACTTC.

V and J are TRBV28 and TRBJ2-1, with D uncertain. Trimming cost V 1 base and J 5 bases, with 12 bases left between them. Germline lookup yields CDR1 MDHEN and CDR2 SYDVKM. The CDR3 totals 15 residues. The CDR3 nucleotides read TGTGCCAGCAGTTTATTTTTGACATCTCACAATGAGCAGTTCTTC. This sequence encodes CASSLFLTSHNEQFF.

This chain uses TRBV5-5 with TRBJ1-3; D gene ambiguous. Germline lookup yields CDR1 SGHKS and CDR2 YYEKEE (reference sequence). V was trimmed by 0 bases and J by 0 bases, leaving 13 bases between them. This CDR3 region has 17 residues. The CDR3 DNA is TGTGCCAGCAGCTTGGAAGAACAGTCACTCTCTGGAAACACCATATATTTT. This translates into CASSLEEQSLSGNTIYF.

The chain has TRBV6-1 and TRBJ1-4; D remains unclear. CDR1 and CDR2 from the germline V gene are MNHNS and SASEGT. The CDR3 spans 13 residues. The V end was cut by 4 bases, the J end by 8 bases, with 11 bases between. CDR3 amino acids: CASSARGGEKLFF. DNA of the CDR3: TGTGCCAGCAGTGCCCGTGGAGGAGAAAAACTGTTTTTT.

This chain links TRBV27 with TRBJ1-6, with D tentatively TRBD1 (6 bases). The V gene's germline CDR1 is MNHEY and CDR2 SMNVEV (reference sequence). V lost 2 bases and J lost 5, with 16 bases in between. The CDR3 consists of 17 residues. In DNA form, the CDR3 reads TGTGCCAGCAGTTTACGAGCTAGGACAGTCAATAATTCACCCCTCCACTTT. Its protein is CASSLRARTVNNSPLHF.

On this clone itself: This sample includes further DNA sequences coding for the same CDR3. This chain links TRBV19 with TRBJ2-6; tentative D call: TRBD2 (6 bases). Germline V gene lookup returns CDR1 LNHDA and CDR2 SQIVND (reference sequence). With 6 bases removed from V and 0 bases from J, the gap between germline ends came to 9 bases. This CDR3 has 15 amino acids. CDR3 DNA sequence: TGTGCCAGTAGCCCCGGGGGCTCTGGGGCCAACGTCCTGACTTTC. It encodes CASSPGGSGANVLTF.

The chain uses TRBV5-1 and TRBJ1-1; D is possibly TRBD1 (6 bases). Germline values: CDR1 SGHRS, CDR2 YFSETQ. Trimming removed 4 bases at V and 1 base at J, with 11 bases between. This CDR3 contains 14 residues. The DNA for the CDR3 is TGCGCCAGCAGCCAACTGACAGGGAACACTGAAGCTTTCTTT. Its protein is CASSQLTGNTEAFF.

The J gene is TRBJ2-5, the V gene TRBV19; D may be TRBD2 (6 bases). The V gene's germline CDR1 is LNHDA and CDR2 SQIVND (reference sequence). Trimming took 3 bases from V and 1 from J, leaving 12 bases between them. This CDR3 contains 15 residues. The CDR3 sequence is CASSIGTGSQETQYF. DNA for the CDR3: TGTGCCAGTAGTATTGGGACTGGTTCCCAAGAGACCCAGTACTTC.

This chain links TRBV29-1 with TRBJ2-1; D might be TRBD2 (5 bases). Trimming took 4 bases from V and 7 from J, leaving 14 bases between them. The CDR3 is 13 residues long. Germline CDR1 SQVTM, CDR2 ANQGSEA. The CDR3: CSVASGSGNEQFF. The CDR3 DNA follows: TGCAGCGTTGCGAGCGGATCGGGGAATGAGCAGTTCTTC.

The chain couples TRBV19 to TRBJ1-2; TRBD1 agrees at 8 bases. CDR1 is LNHDA, CDR2 SQIVND, per germline (reference sequence). Trimming at V came to 7 bases and at J to 9 bases, leaving 19 bases not matched to a gene. This CDR3 contains 16 residues. The CDR3 region has the DNA TGTGCCAGTATGATTTCGGGGACAGGAGTCCCCTTGAGCTACACCTTC. Encoded protein: CASMISGTGVPLSYTF.

The chain uses TRBV11-1 and TRBJ2-7; TRBD2 is a possible D gene (6 bases). This CDR3 region has 13 residues. V lost 3 bases and J 7 bases, leaving 13 bases between the germline ends. Germline lookup yields CDR1 SGHAT and CDR2 FQDESV (reference sequence). The DNA of the CDR3 is TGTGCCAGCAGCTTCTCCGCCGCGGGGGAGCAGTACTTC. Amino acids: CASSFSAAGEQYF.